The source of this TCR beta chain is a study of blood T cell repertoires in COVID-19. Per the germline V gene, CDR1 is SNHLY and CDR2 is FYNNEI. CDR3 length equals 12 residues. The V gene end was trimmed by 6 bases and the J gene end by 5 bases; junction bases not matched to a gene: 4. TCRdb keeps only in-frame clones here, not all; method: immunoSEQ multiplex PCR. The repertoire has over 95,000 clones, about 89% of them found once; the top ten carry about 18%. The receptor was isolated from a human donor with acute or convalescent COVID-19. The donor label of this sample is uncertain. The chain couples TRBV2 to TRBJ2-7; the match to TRBD2 covers 7 bases. The specimen was peripheral blood. DNA for the CDR3: TGTGCCAGCAGCTCCACTAGCGACGAGCAGTACTTC. It yields the protein CASSSTSDEQYF. The full variable domain, rest sourced from reference TRBV2 and TRBJ2-7, is EPEVTQTPSHQVTQMGQEVILRCVPISNHLYFYWYRQILGQKVEFLVSFYNNEISEKSEIFDDQFSVERPDGSNFTLKIRSTKLEDSAMYFCASSSTSDEQYFGPGTRLTVT.